Sequencing of this T cell receptor (beta chain) was carried out in a study of cytomegalovirus exposure and HLA in healthy donors (dated by TCRdb to the late 2010s). Background on the whole study: An earlier analysis of several hundred of the donors reported approximately 300 Gb of sequence data and some 100 million unique TCR beta sequences from about 200 million T cells. Of the 350 to 450 genotyped donors, less than 90% were placed in the genetic ancestry cluster associated with self-reported Caucasian donors. The number of donors typed differed by locus, with roughly 629-640 for A, B, C, DRB1 and DQB1, over 500 for DQA1, under 610 for DPA1, and roughly 450 for DPB1. Genome-wide SNP genotypes for about 65% of the 666 donors were used in a later genetic analysis, which treated that subset as a discovery cohort. Alongside the repertoire data, information on donor age, sex, ethnicity and CMV serostatus was compiled. In a later analysis, previously published TCR beta repertoires from 600 to 850 donors were re-analyzed and high-resolution HLA genotyping was added so that TCR occurrence patterns could be studied. Using immunosequencing, the study profiled T cell repertoires from 500 to 800 subjects and related those repertoires to cytomegalovirus serostatus. HLA typing covered class I and class II loci at four-digit resolution. In the later analysis, no new phenotypic data were used to find candidate immune exposures; instead, reliance was placed on TCR beta sequences and their occurrence across donors. Among 398 genotyped donors of the cohort, an average of approximately 240,000 unique TCR beta nucleotide sequences was sequenced per donor, of which about 19% were non-productive. To predict cytomegalovirus infection status, the study combined high-throughput TCR immunosequencing, statistical association of individual TCRs with disease status, and machine learning. Along with the roughly 670-subject first cohort, a separate validation cohort of some 130 different subjects was used. About 300 gigabases of sequencing data and 80 million or so unique TCR sequences were included in an early release covering 550 to 650 HLA-typed donors. All discovery cohort repertoires had been generated on a single sequencing platform. An earlier analysis of several hundred of the donors used high-throughput TCR beta sequencing to judge whether each TCR beta V gene segment behaved as functional or pseudogenic. The study aimed to test whether signatures of past pathogen exposure could be identified by cataloging public T cell receptors. Several DR-DQ haplotypes were handled as single units for association and clustering, since linkage in the cohort was strong. Paper-wide results and their limitations: Because HLA typing was missing for some donors at each locus, association tests included only the typed subset. In vitro tests confirmed that three of the cytomegalovirus-associated TCR beta chains recognize cytomegalovirus antigens. When HLA alleles, especially DR and DQ, strongly co-occurred, attributing TCR associations to individual alleles was difficult. Roughly uniform sequencing depth across donors was assumed in presence/absence analyses, although this assumption may not hold. In a later analysis, several top co-occurrence clusters were reported to appear linked to parvovirus B19, influenza, CMV and Epstein-Barr virus. In an earlier analysis of some 500 of the donors, most TCR beta V segments were observed in productive rearrangements about 87% or about 30% of the time, broadly matching IMGT annotations. In a later analysis, TCR association rates were found to vary across HLA loci, with the most associated TCRs seen for DRB1 alleles and the fewest for HLA-C alleles. A total of fewer than 200 TCR beta chains were listed by the study as associated with cytomegalovirus. In a later genetic analysis, fewer N-insertions in productive TCRs were reported among donors in an Asian-associated ancestry cluster than the roughly 700-donor mean. A later analysis found that HLA-associated TCR beta chains were more clonally expanded and had lower generation probabilities than equally common non-associated chains. A group of highly shared sequence variants was considered likely to be a technical artifact of the sequencing pipeline. Specific HLA alleles were associated with some 15,000 TCR beta sequences at a false discovery rate of 0.05 in a later analysis. Some IMGT-functional V segments, including TRBV6-2 and TRBV6-3, could not be distinguished by the 87-base-pair reads and were therefore excluded. Correlated functional status among segregating V segments might be attributable to linkage disequilibrium, but an unknown experimental factor could not be ruled out. A further reported finding was that TCR beta sequences accurately predicted the HLA-A and HLA-B alleles for most subjects in the first cohort. In both the original and validation cohorts, the classifier was reported to diagnose cytomegalovirus status with high specificity and sensitivity. Because counts were too low, seventeen rarely observed V segments, including chromosome 9 orphons, were excluded from the earlier analysis of some 540 of the donors. A later analysis found that most CMV-associated TCR beta chains appeared HLA-restricted, with HLA associations seemingly driven largely by CMV exposure. The authors suggested that the approach could potentially be extended to other disease states and immunological phenotypes. In this cohort, only TCR beta chains were sequenced, and detectable features were limited by the absence of alpha or paired-chain data. An association between a missense DCLRE1C variant and V-gene and J-gene trimming of TCR beta chains was found in a later genetic analysis and replicated in an independent cohort. Immune exposure information for the cohort was limited to CMV serostatus. Most TCR sequences were seen in very few donors, while some public TCRs were found in many individuals.

The cohort comprised fewer than 700 healthy bone marrow donors. At the time of sampling, every cohort member was nominally healthy, though immune exposures that went unrecorded were likely present. The donor tested CMV seronegative, placing the donor among the approximately 360 seronegative members of the cohort. A peripheral blood sample was collected from each donor, and TCR beta sequencing was performed on peripheral blood mononuclear cells. The Qiagen DNeasy Blood Extraction Kit was used to extract genomic DNA from the blood cell samples. Libraries were prepared through the immunoSEQ multiplex PCR assay. The multiplex PCR relied on a mix of 60 forward primers for TCR Vbeta segments and 13 reverse primers for TCR Jbeta segments. Amplification of the CDR3 region of rearranged TCR beta genes was performed with a multiplex PCR assay on genomic DNA. On the Illumina HiSeq System, the amplified TCR beta libraries were sequenced as 87-base-pair reads. For the original study's pipeline: A later analysis tallied 75 million to 95 million unique TCR beta chains across the approximately 670 repertoires, and roughly 11 million of those chains were shared by two or more donors. To remove PCR and sequencing errors, raw reads were error-corrected and collapsed into unique sequences using a nearest-neighbor algorithm that merged closely related sequences. Alignment of CDR3 sequences to IMGT reference sequences was used to assign V, D and J gene segments. For a sequence to be retained, at least a six-nucleotide match to both a V gene segment and a J gene segment was required. Rearrangements were classified as productive when the CDR3 lacked stop codons and remained in frame with V and J, and all other rearrangements were classified as non-productive. Following IMGT convention, CDR3 was defined as the stretch from the second conserved V-encoded cysteine to the conserved J-encoded phenylalanine. Sequences without an unambiguous match to a single V gene segment were excluded from the earlier analysis of about 600 of the donors. An earlier analysis of 550 to 650 of the donors classified V segments as functional when productive rearrangements were above 56.7% and as segregating when the standard deviation between donors was above 5%. To diagnose cytomegalovirus status from the catalog of TCR beta chain sequences, a statistical classification framework was built. In a later analysis, V and J genes were assigned by comparing TCR nucleotide sequences against IMGT/GENE-DB human TR gene sequences. In a later analysis, CDR3 sequences and most-parsimonious VDJ recombination scenarios were assigned using the TCRdist pipeline. In a later analysis, each TCR beta chain was defined by its CDR3 amino acid sequence together with its V-gene family, and reads without a unique V-gene family were excluded. A later analysis removed 592 highly shared, low-generation-probability nucleotide sequences to deal with suspected cross-contamination and a sequencing artifact. In a later analysis, a clonal expansion index was calculated for each public chain from normalized within-repertoire ranks of inferred template counts. In a later analysis, generation probabilities were computed with a VDJ recombination model fitted to out-of-frame rearrangements, and the resulting probabilities were checked against IGoR. In a later analysis, hypergeometric tests were used to score TCR-TCR, TCR-HLA and TCR-CMV co-occurrence, with a repertoire-size bias correction applied to TCR pairs. False discovery rates were estimated in a later analysis by permuting HLA or CMV assignments 20 times. In a later analysis, co-occurring TCRs were grouped using DBSCAN, with TCRdist sequence similarity added in when clustering inside HLA-allele-positive subsets. For co-occurrence clustering, repertoires with fewer than 30,000 or more than 120,000 public chains were excluded, along with roughly five repertoires with anomalous nucleotide sharing. TCRdb re-hosts the immuneACCESS table, in-frame sequences only. Its copies lack some clones; in the studies checked, an unresolved V gene accounts for under half of them, and the cause for the rest is not known. V and J calls and clone size come straight from that table; D and trimming were deduced from the DNA. This sample has 130,000 to 150,000 clones in its table, and roughly three quarters of those were observed once. 5.1% of the sample belongs to the ten largest clones.

Trimming leaves V shorter by 2 bases and J shorter by 1 base, with the junction holding 4 bases beyond the gene matches. The CDR3 measures 15 amino acids from cysteine to phenylalanine. The retained sequence is limited to the CDR3, 45 bases, with the frame set at the first base. Based on the germline V gene, the CDR1 and CDR2 sequences are ENHRY and SYGVKD. Remarks on this clone: No antigen is known for it. Base quality data are lacking; no much larger clone is found one base away.

This clonotype was sampled from a male donor in good health and CMV-seronegative. Sequenced input: PBMCs. Rearrangement joined TRBV10-3 to TRBJ1-1; TRBD1 lines up with 7 middle nucleotides. The DNA sequence is TGTGCCATCAGTGAGAGTACAGGGGAGAACACTGAAGCTTTCTTT. Translated, it gives CAISESTGENTEAFF.